This TCR beta chain stems from a study of blood T cell repertoires in COVID-19. At the level of the study: Some COVID-19 samples were acute and others convalescent; all came from the United States, Italy and Spain. The analysed material was cDNA or gDNA that came from T cells, B-cell-depleted T cells, or PBMCs.

CDR3 length equals 13 residues. Trimming took 6 bases from V and 5 from J, leaving 13 bases between them. Original processing methods: Scientists estimated how many nucleated cells there were by amplifying reference gene primers. The table came from immunoSEQ multiplex PCR; TCRdb's copy has only in-frame clones and leaves some out. The DNA was the basis for D and trimming; V, J and clone size are from that table. The sample yields over 100,000 clones, 84% seen once. The sample consisted of peripheral blood. This receptor was obtained from a woman between 45 and 60 years old with acute or convalescent COVID-19. V usage is TRBV12-3 or TRBV12-4 and J usage is TRBJ2-5, with D tentatively TRBD2 (5 bases). CDR3: CASSTSQRETQYF. The CDR3 DNA is TGTGCCAGCAGCACAAGTCAGCGGGAGACCCAGTACTTC.